The source of this T cell receptor (beta chain) is a study of control samples from healthy donors and cancer patients. Germline V lookup: CDR1 MGHRA, CDR2 YSYEKL. The CDR3 contains 17 residues. Between the trimmed V and J ends, which lost 4 bases and 0 bases, there was a span of 18 bases. TCRdb's table, derived via immunoSEQ multiplex PCR, lists solely in-frame clones and lacks some. The sample yields roughly 140,000 clones, approximately 91% seen once. The sequence was obtained from a man aged 25-45 years in good health. The chain links TRBV4-1 to TRBJ1-2; no definite D call. Sequences were obtained from blood. The chain's CDR3 is CASSPAFEGTSNYGYTF. CDR3 nucleotide sequence: TGCGCCAGCAGCCCCGCTTTCGAGGGAACCTCTAACTATGGCTACACCTTC.